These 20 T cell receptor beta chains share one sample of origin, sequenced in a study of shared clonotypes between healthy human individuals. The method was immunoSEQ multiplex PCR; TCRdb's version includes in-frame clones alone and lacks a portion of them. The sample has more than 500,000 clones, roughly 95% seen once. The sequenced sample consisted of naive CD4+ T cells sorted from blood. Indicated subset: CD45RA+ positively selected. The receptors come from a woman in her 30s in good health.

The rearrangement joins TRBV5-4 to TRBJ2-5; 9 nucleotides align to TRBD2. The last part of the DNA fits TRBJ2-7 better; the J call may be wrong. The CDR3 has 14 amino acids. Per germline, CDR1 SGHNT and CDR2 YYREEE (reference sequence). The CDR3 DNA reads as TGTGCCAGCAGCTTTAGCGGGAGTCACGACGAGCAGTACTTC. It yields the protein CASSFSGSHDEQYF.

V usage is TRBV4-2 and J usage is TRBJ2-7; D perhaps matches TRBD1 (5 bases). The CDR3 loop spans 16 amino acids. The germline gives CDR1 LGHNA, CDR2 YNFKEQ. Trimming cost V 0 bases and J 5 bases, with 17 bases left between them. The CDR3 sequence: CASSQDLGQLSNEQYF. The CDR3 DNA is TGTGCCAGCAGCCAAGATTTGGGGCAGTTGTCTAACGAGCAGTACTTC.

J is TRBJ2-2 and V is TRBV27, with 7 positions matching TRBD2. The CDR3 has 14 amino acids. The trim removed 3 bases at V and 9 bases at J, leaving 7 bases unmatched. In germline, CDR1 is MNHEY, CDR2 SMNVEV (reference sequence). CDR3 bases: TGTGCCAGCAGTTTTGATAGCGGGTTCCGGGAGCTGTTTTTT. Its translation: CASSFDSGFRELFF.

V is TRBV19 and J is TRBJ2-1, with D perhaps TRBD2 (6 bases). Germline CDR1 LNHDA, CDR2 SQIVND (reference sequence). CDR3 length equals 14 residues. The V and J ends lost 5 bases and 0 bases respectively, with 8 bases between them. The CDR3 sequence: CASSGGSSYNEQFF. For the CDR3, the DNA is TGTGCCAGTAGTGGAGGGAGCTCCTACAATGAGCAGTTCTTC. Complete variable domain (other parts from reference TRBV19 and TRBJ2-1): DGGITQSPKYLFRKEGQNVTLSCEQNLNHDAMYWYRQDPGQGLRLIYYSQIVNDFQKGDIAEGYSVSREKKESFPLTVTSAQKNPTAFYLCASSGGSSYNEQFFGPGTRLTVL.

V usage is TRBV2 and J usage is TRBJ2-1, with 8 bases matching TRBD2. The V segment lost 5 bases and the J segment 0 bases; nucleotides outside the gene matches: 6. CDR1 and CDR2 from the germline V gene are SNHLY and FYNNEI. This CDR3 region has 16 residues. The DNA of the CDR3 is TGTGCCAGCAGTACTAGCGGCGGGAGCTCCTACAATGAGCAGTTCTTC. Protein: CASSTSGGSSYNEQFF.

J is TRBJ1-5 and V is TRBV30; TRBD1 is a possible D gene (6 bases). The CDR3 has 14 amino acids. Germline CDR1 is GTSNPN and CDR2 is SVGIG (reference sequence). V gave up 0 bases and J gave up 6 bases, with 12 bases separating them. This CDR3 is CAWSVVEGGQPQHF. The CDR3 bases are TGTGCCTGGAGTGTAGTAGAGGGGGGTCAGCCCCAGCATTTT.

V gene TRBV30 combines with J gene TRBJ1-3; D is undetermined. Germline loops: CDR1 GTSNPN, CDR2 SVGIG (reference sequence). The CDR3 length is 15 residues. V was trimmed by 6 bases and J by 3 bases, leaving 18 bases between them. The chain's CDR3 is CACSPGMARGNTIYF. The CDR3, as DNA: TGTGCCTGCTCACCCGGCATGGCTCGTGGAAACACCATATATTTT.

CDR3 DNA: TGTGCCAGCAGTTTAGCGGGCACAGGGGTTGGAAACACCATATATTTT. Translated, it gives CASSLAGTGVGNTIYF. The chain links TRBV28 to TRBJ1-3, with TRBD1 identical over 7 bases. The CDR3 runs to 16 residues. In germline, CDR1 is MDHEN, CDR2 SYDVKM. Trimming removed 2 bases from V and 3 bases from J; junction bases left unmatched: 7.

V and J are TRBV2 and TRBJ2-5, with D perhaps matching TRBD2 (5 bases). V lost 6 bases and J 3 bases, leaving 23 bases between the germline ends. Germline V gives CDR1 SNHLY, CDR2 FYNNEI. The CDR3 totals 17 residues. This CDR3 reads CASSLNGGRPKKETQYF. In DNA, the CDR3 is TGTGCCAGCAGCCTGAACGGAGGCAGGCCAAAAAAAGAGACCCAGTACTTC.

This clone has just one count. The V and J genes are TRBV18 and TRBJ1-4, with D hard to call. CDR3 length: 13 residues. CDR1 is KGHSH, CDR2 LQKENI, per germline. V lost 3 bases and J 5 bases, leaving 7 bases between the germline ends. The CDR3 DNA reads TGTGCCAGCTCACCTGGAGAAAATGAAAAACTGTTTTTT. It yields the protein CASSPGENEKLFF.

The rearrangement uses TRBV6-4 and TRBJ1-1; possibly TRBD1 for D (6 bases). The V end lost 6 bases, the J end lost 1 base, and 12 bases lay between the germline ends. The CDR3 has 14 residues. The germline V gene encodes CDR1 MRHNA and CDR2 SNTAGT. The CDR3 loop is CASRGGRRNTEAFF. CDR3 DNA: TGTGCCAGCAGGGGGGGGCGCAGGAACACTGAAGCTTTCTTT.

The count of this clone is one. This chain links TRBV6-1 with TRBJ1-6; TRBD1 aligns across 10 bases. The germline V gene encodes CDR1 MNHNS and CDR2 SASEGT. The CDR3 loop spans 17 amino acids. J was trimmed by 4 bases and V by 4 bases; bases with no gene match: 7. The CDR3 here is CASSASWTGGYNSPLHF. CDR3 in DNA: TGTGCCAGCAGTGCCTCCTGGACAGGGGGTTATAATTCACCCCTCCACTTT.

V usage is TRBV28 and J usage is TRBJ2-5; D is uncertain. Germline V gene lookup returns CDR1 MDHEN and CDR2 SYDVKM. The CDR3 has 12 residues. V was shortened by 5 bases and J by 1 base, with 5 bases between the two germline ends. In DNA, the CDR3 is TGTGCCAGCAGTCCGACCCAAGAGACCCAGTACTTC. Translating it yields CASSPTQETQYF.

The CDR3 bases are TGTGCCAGCAGCAAGACATTTAGCAATCAGCCCCAGCATTTT. It specifies CASSKTFSNQPQHF. This chain links TRBV2 with TRBJ1-5; D ambiguous. The CDR3 runs 14 residues. The V end was cut by 6 bases, the J end by 0 bases, with 9 bases between. Germline V gene data show CDR1 as SNHLY and CDR2 as FYNNEI.

The CDR3 bases are TGTGCCAGCAGTCCCGGCGGGACAGAAGATTACGAGCAGTACTTC. It codes for CASSPGGTEDYEQYF. The rearrangement links TRBV28 to TRBJ2-7, with a weak D call TRBD1 (7 bases). The CDR3 consists of 15 residues. Deletions cut 5 bases from V and 4 bases from J, with 18 bases between. Germline V gene lookup returns CDR1 MDHEN and CDR2 SYDVKM.

The CDR3 is CSVQTPSYEQYF. CDR3 coding DNA: TGCAGCGTCCAGACACCATCCTACGAGCAGTACTTC. The chain links TRBV29-1 to TRBJ2-7; D is unclear. This CDR3 contains 12 residues. V lost 6 bases to trimming and J lost 1 base, with 10 bases between them. The germline V gene has CDR1 SQVTM and CDR2 ANQGSEA.

The CDR3 spells CASSTGTGNYEQYF. The CDR3 DNA reads as TGTGCCAGCAGTACAGGGACAGGGAACTACGAGCAGTACTTC. The chain employs TRBV6-1 and TRBJ2-7, with 9 bases fitting TRBD1. Germline V gene data show CDR1 as MNHNS and CDR2 as SASEGT. Germline trimming cut 5 bases from V and 3 bases from J; bases unmatched to any gene: 5. The CDR3 is 14 amino acids.

The CDR3 nucleotides read TGTGCCAGCAGGTCCTTCGCGGGAGATAACACCGGGGAGCTGTTTTTT. Amino acids: CASRSFAGDNTGELFF. The rearrangement uses TRBV11-2 and TRBJ2-2; TRBD2 agrees at 7 bases. The ends lost 6 bases at V and 2 bases at J; junction bases unmatched: 9. This CDR3 comprises 16 residues. Germline CDR1 is SGHAT and CDR2 is FQNNGV.

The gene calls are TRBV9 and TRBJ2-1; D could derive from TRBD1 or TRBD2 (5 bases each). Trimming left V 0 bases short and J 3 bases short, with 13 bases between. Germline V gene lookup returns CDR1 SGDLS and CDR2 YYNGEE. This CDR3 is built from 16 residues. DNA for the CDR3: TGTGCCAGCAGCGTAGGAGGGACCCCTGGCTACAATGAGCAGTTCTTC. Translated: CASSVGGTPGYNEQFF.

The CDR3 DNA sequence: TGCGCCAGCAGCCTTTGGGGGGGTGTATACAATGAGCAGTTCTTC. Protein sequence: CASSLWGGVYNEQFF. V and J are TRBV4-1 and TRBJ2-1, with 7 nucleotides matching TRBD2. CDR3 length equals 15 residues. From germline, CDR1 is MGHRA and CDR2 YSYEKL. With V trimmed by 4 bases and J by 4 bases, 7 bases remained unmatched.